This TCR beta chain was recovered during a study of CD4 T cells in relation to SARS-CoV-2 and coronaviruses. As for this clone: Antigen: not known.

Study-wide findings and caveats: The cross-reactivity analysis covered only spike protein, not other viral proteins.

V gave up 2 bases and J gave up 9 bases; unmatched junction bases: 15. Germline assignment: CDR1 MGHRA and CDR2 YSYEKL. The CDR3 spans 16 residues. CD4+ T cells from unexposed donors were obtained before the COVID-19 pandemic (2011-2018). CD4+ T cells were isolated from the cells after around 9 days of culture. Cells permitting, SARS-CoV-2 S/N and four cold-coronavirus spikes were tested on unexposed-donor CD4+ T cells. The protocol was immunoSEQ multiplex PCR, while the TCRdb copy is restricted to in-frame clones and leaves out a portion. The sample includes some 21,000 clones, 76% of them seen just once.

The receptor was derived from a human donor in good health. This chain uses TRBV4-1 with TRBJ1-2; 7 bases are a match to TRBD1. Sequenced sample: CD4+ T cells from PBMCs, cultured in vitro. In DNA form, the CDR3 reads TGCGCCAGCAGCCAAACCGGGACAGAAGTCACTTCCCGCTACACCTTC. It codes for CASSQTGTEVTSRYTF.